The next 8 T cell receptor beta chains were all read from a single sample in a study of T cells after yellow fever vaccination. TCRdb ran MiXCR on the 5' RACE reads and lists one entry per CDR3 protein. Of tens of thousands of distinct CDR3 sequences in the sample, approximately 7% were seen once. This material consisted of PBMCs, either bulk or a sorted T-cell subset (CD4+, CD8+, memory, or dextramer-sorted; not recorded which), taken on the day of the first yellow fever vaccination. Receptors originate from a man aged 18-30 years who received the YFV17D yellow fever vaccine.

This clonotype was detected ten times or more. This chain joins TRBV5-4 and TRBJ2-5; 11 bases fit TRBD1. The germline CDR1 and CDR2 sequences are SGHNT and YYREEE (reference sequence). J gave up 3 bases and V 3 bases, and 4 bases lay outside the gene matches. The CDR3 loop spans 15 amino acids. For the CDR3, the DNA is TGTGCCAGCAGCTCAGGACAGGGGGCGAAAGAGACCCAGTACTTC. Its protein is CASSSGQGAKETQYF.

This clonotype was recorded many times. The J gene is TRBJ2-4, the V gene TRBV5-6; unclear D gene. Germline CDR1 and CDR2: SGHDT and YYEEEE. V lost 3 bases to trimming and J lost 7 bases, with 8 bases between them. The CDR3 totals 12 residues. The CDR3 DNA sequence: TGTGCCAGCAGCTCAACTTTGAACATTCAGTACTTC. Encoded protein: CASSSTLNIQYF.

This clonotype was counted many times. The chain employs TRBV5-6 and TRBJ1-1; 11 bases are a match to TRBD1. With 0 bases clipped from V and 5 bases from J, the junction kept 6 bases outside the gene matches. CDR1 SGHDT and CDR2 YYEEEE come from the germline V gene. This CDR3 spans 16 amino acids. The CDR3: CASSLGGTGGRTEAFF. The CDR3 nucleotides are TGTGCCAGCAGCTTGGGGGGGACAGGGGGAAGAACTGAAGCTTTCTTT.

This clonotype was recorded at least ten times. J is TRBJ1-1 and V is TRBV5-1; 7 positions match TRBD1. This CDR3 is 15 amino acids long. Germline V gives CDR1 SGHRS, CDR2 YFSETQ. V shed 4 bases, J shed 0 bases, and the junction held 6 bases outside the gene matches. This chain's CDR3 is CASSPGTVLNTEAFF. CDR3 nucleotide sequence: TGCGCCAGCAGCCCGGGGACAGTCTTGAACACTGAAGCTTTCTTT. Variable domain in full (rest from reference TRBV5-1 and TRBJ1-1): KAGVTQTPRYLIKTRGQQVTLSCSPISGHRSVSWYQQTPGQGLQFLFEYFSETQRNKGNFPGRFSGRQFSNSRSEMNVSTLELGDSALYLCASSPGTVLNTEAFFGQGTRLTVV.

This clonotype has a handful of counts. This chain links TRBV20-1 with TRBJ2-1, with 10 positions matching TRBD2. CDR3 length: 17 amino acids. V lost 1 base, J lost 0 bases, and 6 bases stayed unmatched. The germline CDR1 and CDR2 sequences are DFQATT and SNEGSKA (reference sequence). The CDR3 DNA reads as TGCAGTGCTAGAGTTAGCGGGGGGCCGGGCTCCTACAATGAGCAGTTCTTC. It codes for CSARVSGGPGSYNEQFF.

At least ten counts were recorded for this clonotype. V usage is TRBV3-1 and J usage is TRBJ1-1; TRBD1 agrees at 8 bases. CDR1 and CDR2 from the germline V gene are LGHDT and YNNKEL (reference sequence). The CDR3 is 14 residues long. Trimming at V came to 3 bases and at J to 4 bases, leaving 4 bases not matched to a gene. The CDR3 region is CASSQRTGTTEAFF. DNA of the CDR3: TGTGCCAGCAGCCAGAGGACAGGGACCACTGAAGCTTTCTTT.

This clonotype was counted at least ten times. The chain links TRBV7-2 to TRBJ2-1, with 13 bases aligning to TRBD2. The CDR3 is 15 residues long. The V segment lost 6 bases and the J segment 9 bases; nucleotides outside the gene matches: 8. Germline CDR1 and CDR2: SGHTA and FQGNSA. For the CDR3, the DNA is TGTGCCAGCAGTGAAACTAGCGGGGGGGCTCGTGAGCAGTTCTTC. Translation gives CASSETSGGAREQFF.

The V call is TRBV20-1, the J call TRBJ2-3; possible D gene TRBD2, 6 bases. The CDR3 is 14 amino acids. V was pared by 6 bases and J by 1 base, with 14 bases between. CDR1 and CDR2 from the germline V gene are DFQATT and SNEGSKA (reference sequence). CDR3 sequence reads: CSAPWSGGTDTQYF. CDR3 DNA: TGCAGTGCCCCCTGGTCGGGGGGCACAGATACGCAGTATTTT.